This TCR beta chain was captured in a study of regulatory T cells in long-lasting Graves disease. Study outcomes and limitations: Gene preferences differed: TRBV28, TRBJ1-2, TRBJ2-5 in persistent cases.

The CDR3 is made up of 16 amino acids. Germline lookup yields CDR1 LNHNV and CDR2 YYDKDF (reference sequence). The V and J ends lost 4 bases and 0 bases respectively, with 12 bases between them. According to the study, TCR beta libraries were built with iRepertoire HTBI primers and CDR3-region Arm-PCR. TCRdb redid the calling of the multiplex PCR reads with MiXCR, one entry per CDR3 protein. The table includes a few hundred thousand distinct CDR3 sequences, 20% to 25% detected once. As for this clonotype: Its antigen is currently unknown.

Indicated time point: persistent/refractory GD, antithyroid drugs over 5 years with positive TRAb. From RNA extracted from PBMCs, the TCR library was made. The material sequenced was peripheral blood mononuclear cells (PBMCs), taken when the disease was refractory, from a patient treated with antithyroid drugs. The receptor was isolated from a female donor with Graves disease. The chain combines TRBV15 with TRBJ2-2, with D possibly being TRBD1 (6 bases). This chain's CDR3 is CATSITGLANTGELFF. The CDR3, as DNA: TGTGCCACCAGCATAACAGGGCTTGCGAACACCGGGGAGCTGTTTTTT.